Listed below are T cell receptor beta chains from one sample, sequenced in a study of identical twins. TCRdb re-called the 5' RACE reads with MiXCR, one entry per CDR3 protein. The sample contains about 240,000 distinct CDR3 sequences, about 10% of which appear only once. Sequenced material: memory T cells sorted from blood. The receptors were sampled from a man in his fifties or sixties in good health. Both conserved end residues are part of each CDR3. The D gene is left open where the match is weak. The size entry is marked missing in some rows and otherwise reads once, few, many or a size class.

D: .
size: many
V: TRBV6-1
J: TRBJ1-5
CDR3: CASNDQGQVGPQHF
DNA: TGTGCCAGCAACGACCAGGGCCAGGTTGGGCCCCAGCATTTT

D: .
size: many
V: TRBV6-2/TRBV6-3
J: TRBJ2-1
CDR3: CASSYGASRSYNEQFF
DNA: TGTGCCAGCAGTTACGGGGCGTCTAGGTCCTACAATGAGCAGTTCTTC

D: .
size: many
V: TRBV21-1
J: TRBJ2-5
CDR3: CASRFPGRETQYF
DNA: TGTGCCAGCAGATTTCCGGGCCGCGAGACCCAGTACTTC

D: .
size: few
V: TRBV5-1
J: TRBJ2-3
CDR3: CASSLGFVADTQYF
DNA: TGCGCCAGCAGCTTGGGGTTTGTAGCAGATACGCAGTATTTT

D: TRBD2
size: many
V: TRBV7-3
J: TRBJ2-2
CDR3: CASNPSGTHTGELFF
DNA: TGTGCCAGCAATCCTAGCGGGACACACACCGGGGAGCTGTTTTTT

D: TRBD2
size: many
V: TRBV5-1
J: TRBJ2-1
CDR3: CASTKGLAPLRSSYNEQFF
DNA: TGCGCCAGCACCAAAGGACTAGCACCTTTAAGGAGCTCCTACAATGAGCAGTTCTTC

D: .
size: few
V: TRBV20-1
J: TRBJ2-3
CDR3: CSARDDKGTDTQYF
DNA: TGCAGTGCTAGAGATGACAAGGGTACAGATACGCAGTATTTT

D: TRBD2
size: .
V: TRBV7-2
J: TRBJ2-7
CDR3: CASSLTSGGYEQYF
DNA: TGTGCCAGCAGCTTGACTAGCGGGGGTTACGAGCAGTACTTC

D: .
size: many
V: TRBV7-2
J: TRBJ1-2
CDR3: CASSPGRGGYGYTF
DNA: TGTGCCAGCAGCCCCGGGCGGGGGGGCTATGGCTACACCTTC

D: .
size: .
V: TRBV4-3
J: TRBJ2-5
CDR3: CASSQGPAETQYF
DNA: TGCGCCAGCAGCCAGGGCCCGGCGGAGACCCAGTACTTC

D: TRBD1
size: .
V: TRBV20-1
J: TRBJ1-6
CDR3: CSASLQGASLHF
DNA: TGCAGTGCCAGCCTTCAGGGGGCTTCCCTCCACTTT

D: TRBD2
size: .
V: TRBV20-1
J: TRBJ2-5
CDR3: CSLAGGPETQYF
DNA: TGCAGCCTAGCGGGAGGGCCTGAGACCCAGTACTTC

D: TRBD2
size: many
V: TRBV10-3
J: TRBJ2-1
CDR3: CAISESGTRNNEQFF
DNA: TGTGCCATCAGTGAGTCGGGGACTAGGAACAATGAGCAGTTCTTC

D: .
size: .
V: TRBV24-1
J: TRBJ2-6
CDR3: CATSDKGTGSGANVLTF
DNA: TGTGCCACCAGTGATAAAGGCACAGGCTCTGGGGCCAACGTCCTGACTTTC

D: TRBD1
size: few
V: TRBV28
J: TRBJ2-4
CDR3: CASSSTGGPVYF
DNA: TGTGCCAGCAGTTCGACAGGGGGTCCAGTGTACTTC

D: TRBD1
size: .
V: TRBV25-1
J: TRBJ1-4
CDR3: CASRPGTEDEKLFF
DNA: TGTGCCAGCAGGCCAGGGACAGAGGATGAAAAACTGTTTTTT

D: .
size: .
V: TRBV5-8
J: TRBJ1-1
CDR3: CASILTGGLNTEAFF
DNA: TGTGCCAGCATCCTAACGGGGGGACTCAACACTGAAGCTTTCTTT

D: TRBD1
size: .
V: TRBV7-2
J: TRBJ2-7
CDR3: CASNKDRAEQYF
DNA: TGTGCCAGCAACAAAGACAGGGCCGAGCAGTACTTC

D: TRBD2
size: .
V: TRBV3-1
J: TRBJ2-1
CDR3: CASGSSGTYNEQFF
DNA: TGTGCCAGCGGGAGTAGCGGGACCTACAATGAGCAGTTCTTC

D: .
size: few
V: TRBV28
J: TRBJ1-5
CDR3: CASVDYSNQPQHF
DNA: TGTGCCAGCGTGGATTATAGCAATCAGCCCCAGCATTTT

D: .
size: many
V: TRBV11-2
J: TRBJ1-1
CDR3: CASSLGTPNTEAFF
DNA: TGTGCCAGCAGCTTAGGGACCCCGAACACTGAAGCTTTCTTT

D: TRBD2
size: many
V: TRBV6-5
J: TRBJ2-2
CDR3: CASSYRTSGGARTGELFF
DNA: TGTGCCAGCAGTTACAGGACTAGCGGGGGGGCTCGGACCGGGGAGCTGTTTTTT

D: .
size: many
V: TRBV6-5
J: TRBJ1-6
CDR3: CAQRPTNSPLHF
DNA: TGCGCACAACGGCCGACCAATTCACCCCTCCACTTT

D: .
size: many
V: TRBV29-1
J: TRBJ1-3
CDR3: CSVAWGASGNTIYF
DNA: TGCAGCGTTGCCTGGGGGGCATCTGGAAACACCATATATTTT

D: TRBD2
size: .
V: TRBV6-5
J: TRBJ2-1
CDR3: CASSYSTSGVRNEQFF
DNA: TGTGCCAGCAGTTACTCGACCAGCGGGGTTCGCAATGAGCAGTTCTTC

D: TRBD2
size: few
V: TRBV7-9
J: TRBJ2-5
CDR3: CASSLQGLAGGPGTQYF
DNA: TGTGCCAGCAGCTTACAGGGACTAGCGGGGGGGCCCGGGACCCAGTACTTC

D: .
size: once
V: TRBV3-1
J: TRBJ2-1
CDR3: CASSQERYRELGAYNEQFF
DNA: TGTGCCAGCAGCCAAGAACGCTACAGGGAATTGGGGGCCTACAATGAGCAGTTCTTC

D: .
size: many
V: TRBV29-1
J: TRBJ2-1
CDR3: CSVGALSYNEQFF
DNA: TGCAGCGTTGGAGCACTTTCCTACAATGAGCAGTTCTTC

D: .
size: few
V: TRBV7-8
J: TRBJ2-7
CDR3: CASSFRGPFSYEQYF
DNA: TGTGCCAGCAGCTTCCGGGGCCCGTTCTCCTACGAGCAGTACTTC

D: TRBD1
size: many
V: TRBV28
J: TRBJ2-7
CDR3: CASSLLWGQGANEQYF
DNA: TGTGCCAGCAGTTTATTGTGGGGACAGGGGGCCAACGAGCAGTACTTC

D: TRBD1
size: .
V: TRBV5-6
J: TRBJ1-2
CDR3: CASSYGSTGRDFGYTF
DNA: TGTGCCAGCAGCTACGGTTCGACAGGGAGGGACTTTGGCTACACCTTC

D: TRBD2
size: .
V: TRBV20-1
J: TRBJ2-7
CDR3: CSALGIAGSEQYF
DNA: TGCAGTGCGCTAGGGATAGCGGGAAGCGAGCAGTACTTC

D: TRBD1
size: few
V: TRBV23-1
J: TRBJ2-7
CDR3: CAGKKDRASSYEQYF
DNA: TGCGCCGGAAAAAAGGACAGGGCCAGCTCCTACGAGCAGTACTTC

D: .
size: many
V: TRBV12-3/TRBV12-4
J: TRBJ1-2
CDR3: CASSLGTFAGYTF
DNA: TGTGCCAGCAGTCTCGGGACTTTCGCCGGCTACACCTTC

D: .
size: .
V: TRBV7-9
J: TRBJ2-5
CDR3: CASSLVGWGPEAAQYF
DNA: TGTGCCAGCAGCTTAGTGGGATGGGGCCCGGAGGCGGCCCAGTACTTC

D: .
size: .
V: TRBV20-1
J: TRBJ2-6
CDR3: CSARVSGAVGANVLTF
DNA: TGCAGTGCTAGAGTTTCGGGGGCGGTCGGGGCCAACGTCCTGACTTTC

D: TRBD1
size: many
V: TRBV12-3/TRBV12-4
J: TRBJ2-3
CDR3: CASSSHRGRSDTQYF
DNA: TGTGCCAGCAGTTCCCACAGGGGGCGGTCAGATACGCAGTATTTT

D: .
size: many
V: TRBV6-2/TRBV6-3
J: TRBJ2-1
CDR3: CASSSFGGHEQFF
DNA: TGTGCCAGCAGTTCCTTCGGGGGCCATGAGCAGTTCTTC

D: .
size: many
V: TRBV12-3/TRBV12-4
J: TRBJ2-5
CDR3: CASSFGKETQYF
DNA: TGTGCCAGCAGTTTCGGGAAAGAGACCCAGTACTTC

D: TRBD2
size: few
V: TRBV6-2/TRBV6-3
J: TRBJ2-1
CDR3: CATQRAGVYNEQFF
DNA: TGTGCCACGCAAAGGGCGGGGGTGTACAATGAGCAGTTCTTC

D: .
size: many
V: TRBV10-3
J: TRBJ1-5
CDR3: CATAFEQGQPQHF
DNA: TGTGCCACCGCGTTTGAACAGGGTCAGCCCCAGCATTTT

D: .
size: few
V: TRBV7-9
J: TRBJ1-5
CDR3: CASSLEGLGAQHF
DNA: TGTGCCAGCAGCTTAGAAGGGCTCGGGGCCCAGCATTTT

D: .
size: .
V: TRBV27
J: TRBJ1-2
CDR3: CASSQGEYYGYTF
DNA: TGTGCCAGCTCACAGGGCGAGTACTATGGCTACACCTTC

D: TRBD1
size: few
V: TRBV10-3
J: TRBJ2-5
CDR3: CAISKRDRGLETQYF
DNA: TGTGCCATCAGTAAAAGGGACAGGGGGCTGGAGACCCAGTACTTC

D: .
size: few
V: TRBV29-1
J: TRBJ2-6
CDR3: CSVDGSSGANVLTF
DNA: TGCAGCGTTGACGGTAGCTCTGGGGCCAACGTCCTGACTTTC

D: TRBD2
size: few
V: TRBV7-2
J: TRBJ2-1
CDR3: CASSLVSSGRFGNEQFF
DNA: TGTGCCAGCAGCTTAGTTAGTAGCGGGAGGTTTGGTAATGAGCAGTTCTTC

D: .
size: .
V: TRBV10-3
J: TRBJ1-6
CDR3: CAISGTGNSPLHF
DNA: TGTGCCATCAGTGGGACTGGGAATTCACCCCTCCACTTT

D: TRBD1
size: many
V: TRBV12-3/TRBV12-4
J: TRBJ1-1
CDR3: CASSLADRVTEAFF
DNA: TGTGCCAGCAGTTTAGCGGACAGGGTTACTGAAGCTTTCTTT

D: .
size: .
V: TRBV30
J: TRBJ2-4
CDR3: CAWAYGGGGASNNIQYF
DNA: TGTGCCTGGGCGTACGGGGGAGGGGGCGCGTCCAATAACATTCAGTACTTC